This T cell receptor beta chain emerged from a study of cytomegalovirus exposure and HLA in healthy donors. The PCR was carried out with 60 Vbeta primers and 13 Jbeta primers. TCRdb's copy holds only in-frame clones and misses some; the assay was immunoSEQ multiplex PCR. The sample has under 95,000 clones, about four fifths seen once. The length of the CDR3 is 16 residues. The ends lost 3 bases at V and 8 bases at J; junction bases unmatched: 13. The germline CDR1 and CDR2 sequences are SGHVS and FQNEAQ. Turning to this clone: Its antigen is still unknown.

Study-level points and caveats: Presence/absence comparisons presumed near-even sequencing depth among donors. Equally common other TCR beta chains were less clonally expanded than HLA-associated ones, a later analysis found.

This clonotype originated in a woman aged 40-49 years in good health and CMV-seropositive. The V gene is TRBV7-8, the J gene TRBJ2-1, with 7 bases fitting TRBD1. Input material: PBMCs. This CDR3 reads CASSFPDRLGHYEQFF. CDR3 sequence (DNA): TGTGCCAGCAGCTTTCCGGACAGGTTGGGTCACTATGAGCAGTTCTTC.